The 11 T cell receptor beta chains below all came from one sample that was sequenced in a study of T-cell reconstitution after alpha-beta-depleted transplantation in children (dated by TCRdb to 2016 to 2017). Library preparation employed PCR. Sequencing instrument: Illumina HiSeq 2500. To normalize quantification of the TCRbeta repertoire, the TCR libraries were built with molecular barcoding that relied on unique molecular identifiers. TCRdb reanalyzed the raw reads on its own, using fastp at Q25 for trimming and MiXCR for clone calling, and kept in-frame beta chains. Every distinct CDR3 protein forms one entry, paired with its most common genes and DNA. This sample has under 300,000 distinct CDR3 sequences in its table, and 9.7% of those were observed once. 5% to 5.5% of the sample rests with the top ten. Sequencing was performed on PBMCs from the stem cell graft donor, taken from the stem cell graft. The receptors derive from a human donor who donated a stem cell graft to a child with SCID.

This clonotype was picked up many times. The chain combines TRBV5-1 with TRBJ1-1; 7 nucleotides align to TRBD1. V dropped 2 bases and J dropped 3; count of bases not matched to a gene: 4. CDR3 length equals 14 residues. CDR1 is SGHRS and CDR2 is YFSETQ in the germline V gene. The CDR3 here is CASSLQGRDTEAFF. CDR3 in DNA: TGCGCCAGCAGCTTACAGGGGCGGGACACTGAAGCTTTCTTT.

This clonotype was counted at least ten times. The chain has TRBV7-6 and TRBJ2-7; TRBD2 matches at 11 bases. Germline V CDR1 and CDR2: SGHVS, FNYEAQ. The CDR3 contains 17 residues. Trimming took 5 bases from V and 0 from J; bases not matched to a gene: 9. The CDR3 DNA reads TGTGCCAGCAGCCCATTACTAGCGGGGGATGCCTCCTACGAGCAGTACTTC. Translated, it gives CASSPLLAGDASYEQYF.

The rearrangement uses TRBV9 and TRBJ2-1, with D hard to call. The CDR3 extends over 17 amino acids. Germline V gene sequence: CDR1 SGDLS, CDR2 YYNGEE. V lost 3 bases and J lost 0, with 16 bases in between. This CDR3 reads CASSAPGAKSSYNEQFF. In DNA form, the CDR3 reads TGTGCCAGCAGCGCTCCTGGTGCGAAATCCTCCTACAATGAGCAGTTCTTC.

Points on this clonotype: A single base separates this from a much larger clone, so it may be a read error. This chain connects TRBV5-6 to TRBJ2-2, with a tentative D call TRBD1 (5 bases). CDR1 and CDR2 (germline): SGHDT, YYEEEE. The CDR3 contains 15 residues. CDR3 sequence: CVSSLVDRNTGELFF. The CDR3 coding sequence is TGTGTCAGCAGCTTGGTCGACAGGAACACCGGGGAGCTGTTTTTT.

The sample holds many counts of this clonotype. V gene TRBV29-1 combines with J gene TRBJ1-1; perhaps TRBD1 as D (6 bases). Germline-derived CDR1 and CDR2 are SQVTM and ANQGSEA. V was shortened by 7 bases and J by 3 bases, with 24 bases between the two germline ends. The length of the CDR3 is 16 residues. CDR3 protein: CSGRAWGAVRHTEAFF. In DNA, the CDR3 is TGCAGCGGGAGGGCCTGGGGGGCAGTGCGTCACACTGAAGCTTTCTTT.

Points on this clonotype: A single base separates this from a much larger clone, so it may be a read error. The gene calls are TRBV6-1 and TRBJ2-5; D unclear. The CDR3 runs 13 residues. CDR1 is MNHNS, CDR2 SASEGT, per germline. The CDR3 region is CASSRPLQETKYF. CDR3 bases: TGTGCCAGCAGTCGTCCTCTCCAAGAGACCAAGTACTTC.

This clonotype occurred many times. The V gene is TRBV2, the J gene TRBJ1-2; D gene uncertain. V dropped 5 bases and J dropped 6 bases, with 13 bases sitting between them. CDR3 length equals 13 residues. CDR1 is SNHLY and CDR2 is FYNNEI in the germline V gene. The CDR3: CASSSMAGNGYTF. CDR3 in DNA: TGTGCCAGCAGTAGTATGGCTGGGAATGGCTACACCTTC.

The table lists this clonotype with many counts. The chain uses TRBV5-1 and TRBJ1-4; unclear D gene. The CDR3 extends over 11 amino acids. The V end lost 4 bases, the J end lost 12 bases, and 10 bases lay between the germline ends. CDR1 SGHRS and CDR2 YFSETQ come from the germline V gene. The CDR3: CASSQSGELFF. In DNA form, the CDR3 reads TGCGCCAGCAGCCAGAGTGGGGAACTGTTTTTT. Looking up the rest from reference TRBV5-1 and TRBJ1-4 gives the full variable domain: KAGVTQTPRYLIKTRGQQVTLSCSPISGHRSVSWYQQTPGQGLQFLFEYFSETQRNKGNFPGRFSGRQFSNSRSEMNVSTLELGDSALYLCASSQSGELFFGSGTQLSVL.

The table lists this clonotype with many counts. This chain uses TRBV29-1 with TRBJ1-5, with unresolved D. Looked up from germline, CDR1 is SQVTM and CDR2 is ANQGSEA. Trimming removed 4 bases from V and 6 bases from J, with 16 bases in between. CDR3 length: 14 residues. The CDR3 DNA sequence: TGCAGCGTTGCGGCCGGAGAAGCTTCTCAGCCCCAGCATTTT. Translating it yields CSVAAGEASQPQHF.

This clonotype was found many times. The chain couples TRBV6-5 to TRBJ2-2; TRBD2 might be the D (5 bases). V lost 8 bases and J lost 1, with 5 bases in between. CDR3 length: 12 amino acids. The germline gives CDR1 MNHEY, CDR2 SVGAGI. Here the CDR3 reads CASRGNTGELFF. In nucleotides, the CDR3 is TGTGCCAGCCGGGGGAACACCGGGGAGCTGTTTTTT.

Many counts were recorded for this clonotype. The V gene is TRBV5-1, the J gene TRBJ1-2, with 8 nucleotides matching TRBD1. The ends lost 0 bases at V and 7 bases at J; junction bases unmatched: 5. The CDR3 covers 14 residues. CDR1 and CDR2 from the germline V gene are SGHRS and YFSETQ. CDR3 loop: CASSLDDRGRGYTF. The CDR3 nucleotides are TGCGCCAGCAGCTTGGACGACAGGGGCCGTGGCTACACCTTC.